The entry below gives a single T cell receptor (beta chain) sequence along with its context. Other DNA sequences in the same sample also yield this CDR3. The sample belongs to a study of shared clonotypes between healthy human individuals. Germline-derived CDR1 and CDR2 are MDHEN and SYDVKM. The ends were cut back, 2 bases at V and 1 base at J, with 8 bases in the middle. The CDR3 has 14 amino acids. CD45RO negativity and positive selection for CCR7 defined naive CD8 cells, a population that excluded terminally differentiated effector memory CD45RA+ cells. Genomic DNA from each subset was divided evenly over several immunoSEQ plates. Some clones are missing from TCRdb's copy, which holds only in-frame ones; the method was immunoSEQ multiplex PCR. The repertoire consists of just over 2,000,000 clones, with about 95% occurring once and the leading ten covering roughly 1%.

The chain recombines TRBV28 with TRBJ1-2, with D maybe TRBD1 (5 bases). The material sequenced was naive CD8+ T cells sorted from blood. This receptor was taken from a man aged 18 to 30 in good health. DNA for the CDR3: TGTGCCAGCAGTTTAGGGGGAGGTAACTATGGCTACACCTTC. As protein: CASSLGGGNYGYTF.